Each of the 27 T cell receptor beta chains below was sequenced from the same sample in a study of T cells in Graves' hyperthyroidism and ophthalmopathy. Using RNA transcripts as the source, TCR beta CDR3 regions were amplified. First-round RT-PCR of the TCR CDR3 relied on the HTBI primer set. TCRdb re-analysed the multiplex PCR reads in MiXCR, keeping a single row per CDR3 protein. This table holds approximately 370,000 distinct CDR3 sequences, approximately 18% found once. The sequencing input was blood. All receptors derive from a woman between 25 and 40 years old with Graves' hyperthyroidism that later progressed to Graves' ophthalmopathy.

The chain is built from TRBV5-1 and TRBJ1-1, with TRBD1 as a possible D gene (5 bases). Germline CDR1 SGHRS, CDR2 YFSETQ. Between the trimmed V and J ends, which lost 7 bases and 0 bases, there was a span of 13 bases. The CDR3 length is 14 residues. The CDR3 DNA reads TGCGCCAGCTCCCGGGGGATAGTGAACACTGAAGCTTTCTTT. It encodes CASSRGIVNTEAFF.

This chain uses TRBV10-2 with TRBJ2-1; 11 bases are a match to TRBD2. After removal of 5 bases from V and 0 bases from J, the junction contained 9 bases not matched to a gene. The CDR3 consists of 18 residues. In germline, CDR1 is WSHSY, CDR2 SAAADI. This chain's CDR3 is CASSPTSGSVSSYNEQFF. The DNA for the CDR3 is TGCGCCAGCAGTCCAACTAGCGGGAGTGTAAGCTCCTACAATGAGCAGTTCTTC.

The table lists this clonotype with many counts. The chain is built from TRBV7-9 and TRBJ1-1, with D unresolved. Trimming took off 6 bases at V and 4 bases at J, with 9 bases between the two ends. Per germline, CDR1 SEHNR and CDR2 FQNEAQ (reference sequence). This CDR3 region has 12 residues. Here the CDR3 DNA reads TGTGCCAGCAGTTACGGAGGCACTGAAGCTTTCTTT. Its translation is CASSYGGTEAFF.

The chain has TRBV5-1 and TRBJ2-1; 11 bases map to TRBD2. V trimming: 0 bases; J trimming: 8 bases; junction bases outside the gene matches: 10. The CDR3 totals 17 residues. Looked up from germline, CDR1 is SGHRS and CDR2 is YFSETQ. In DNA, the CDR3 is TGCGCCAGCAGCTTGGCCGTCACTAGCGGGAGAAGTGATGAGCAGTTCTTC. Amino acid sequence: CASSLAVTSGRSDEQFF.

The chain joins TRBV12-3 or TRBV12-4 to TRBJ2-5, with D perhaps TRBD2 (5 bases). V was pared by 5 bases and J by 4 bases, with 17 bases between. This CDR3 contains 15 residues. CDR3 region: CASSRTQEGPETQYF. The CDR3 DNA reads as TGTGCCAGCAGTCGGACGCAAGAGGGCCCAGAGACCCAGTACTTC.

This clonotype was found many times. V and J are TRBV24-1 and TRBJ2-2, with TRBD2 matching 9 bases. V lost 5 bases, J lost 4 bases, and 4 bases stayed unmatched. Germline lookup yields CDR1 KGHDR and CDR2 SFDVKD. CDR3 length: 15 amino acids. The CDR3: CATSGGGAPTGELFF. Here the CDR3 DNA reads TGTGCCACCAGTGGCGGGGGGGCCCCCACCGGGGAGCTGTTTTTT.

This chain connects TRBV11-2 to TRBJ2-2; perhaps TRBD2 as D (5 bases). The CDR3 has 12 amino acids. Between the trimmed V and J ends, which lost 6 bases and 6 bases, there was a span of 8 bases. Germline V gene data show CDR1 as SGHAT and CDR2 as FQNNGV. CDR3 sequence (DNA): TGTGCCAGCAGATCTAGCCCCGGGGAGCTGTTTTTT. It translates to CASRSSPGELFF.

This clonotype was observed many times. This chain connects TRBV3-1 to TRBJ2-5, with TRBD2 identical over 12 bases. Unmatched junction bases numbered 5, after V lost 0 bases and J lost 6 bases. CDR3 length equals 16 residues. The V gene's germline CDR1 is LGHDT and CDR2 YNNKEL (reference sequence). The CDR3 reads CASSQEGLAGIKTQYF. CDR3 DNA sequence: TGTGCCAGCAGCCAAGAAGGACTAGCGGGAATTAAGACCCAGTACTTC.

This clonotype appeared a single time. The chain recombines TRBV7-9 with TRBJ1-2, with 9 bases fitting TRBD1. There are 14 residues in the CDR3. Germline CDR1 and CDR2: SEHNR and FQNEAQ (reference sequence). V shed 10 bases, J shed 8 bases, and the junction held 14 bases outside the gene matches. DNA for the CDR3: TGTGCCACCGGGGTGGGACAGGGAAAGGAAGGCTACACCTTC. Translation gives CATGVGQGKEGYTF.

This clonotype has a count of ten or more. This rearrangement joins TRBV5-1 to TRBJ2-7; no definite D call. The CDR3 runs 14 residues. Germline V lookup: CDR1 SGHRS, CDR2 YFSETQ. V was pared by 1 base and J by 0 bases, with 8 bases between. The CDR3 nucleotides are TGCGCCAGCAGCTTGTACCAGAGCTCCTACGAGCAGTACTTC. It yields the protein CASSLYQSSYEQYF. The whole variable domain, remainder taken from reference TRBV5-1 and TRBJ2-7, is KAGVTQTPRYLIKTRGQQVTLSCSPISGHRSVSWYQQTPGQGLQFLFEYFSETQRNKGNFPGRFSGRQFSNSRSEMNVSTLELGDSALYLCASSLYQSSYEQYFGPGTRLTVT.

Concerning this clonotype: A much larger clone differs by one base, so this may be a read error. V is TRBV2 and J is TRBJ2-7, with a weak D call TRBD1 (6 bases). This CDR3 is 12 amino acids long. Germline CDR1 SNHLY, CDR2 FYNNEI. In nucleotides, the CDR3 is TGTGCCGGCAGTGTCTGGGGGCCCGAGCAGTACTTC. Its protein product is CAGSVWGPEQYF.

This clonotype was seen ten or more times. The chain joins TRBV20-1 to TRBJ2-5; no definite D call. With 3 bases removed from V and 2 bases from J, the gap between germline ends came to 10 bases. This CDR3 contains 13 residues. Germline CDR1 reads DFQATT; CDR2 reads SNEGSKA (reference sequence). The chain's CDR3 is CSASDRLQETQYF. The CDR3 DNA is TGCAGTGCTAGTGACCGGTTACAAGAGACCCAGTACTTC.

This clonotype occurred a few times. The chain has TRBV30 and TRBJ1-2; TRBD1 is a possible D gene (6 bases). The V gene lost 2 bases and the J gene lost 7 bases, with 14 bases spanning the gap. Looked up from germline, CDR1 is GTSNPN and CDR2 is SVGIG (reference sequence). CDR3 length: 13 residues. CDR3 nucleotide sequence: TGTGCCTGGAGTTTCCAGGGGTTCGGTGGCTACACCTTC. It codes for CAWSFQGFGGYTF.

At least ten counts were recorded for this clonotype. V usage is TRBV6-1 and J usage is TRBJ2-5; 10 bases line up with TRBD1. CDR3 size: 15 residues. V lost 5 bases to trimming and J lost 1 base; unmatched junction nucleotides: 4. The V gene's germline CDR1 is MNHNS and CDR2 SASEGT. CDR3 coding DNA: TGTGCCAGCAGTCCCGGGACAGGGGCCCAAGAGACCCAGTACTTC. This sequence encodes CASSPGTGAQETQYF.

J is TRBJ1-5 and V is TRBV28; TRBD1 is a possible D gene (5 bases). This CDR3 has 17 amino acids. Trimming took off 6 bases at V and 0 bases at J, with 18 bases between the two ends. The germline V gene has CDR1 MDHEN and CDR2 SYDVKM. The CDR3 here is CASREDWGIRSNQPQHF. DNA for the CDR3: TGTGCCAGCAGGGAGGATTGGGGGATTCGTAGCAATCAGCCCCAGCATTTT.

This rearrangement joins TRBV19 to TRBJ1-5, with D perhaps matching TRBD1 (6 bases). From germline, CDR1 is LNHDA and CDR2 SQIVND (reference sequence). CDR3 length: 13 residues. V was pared by 4 bases and J by 6 bases, with 10 bases between. The CDR3 spells CASSTGAGQPQHF. DNA of the CDR3: TGTGCCAGTAGTACAGGGGCAGGTCAGCCCCAGCATTTT.

This clonotype came up a few times. The chain links TRBV5-1 to TRBJ2-2; D uncertain. V was pared by 3 bases and J by 1 base, with 13 bases between. The CDR3 runs to 16 residues. CDR1 is SGHRS and CDR2 is YFSETQ in the germline V gene. CDR3 amino acids: CASSSETKQNTGELFF. For the CDR3, the DNA is TGCGCCAGCAGCTCCGAAACAAAACAGAACACCGGGGAGCTGTTTTTT. The full variable domain, with the rest looked up from reference TRBV5-1 and TRBJ2-2, is KAGVTQTPRYLIKTRGQQVTLSCSPISGHRSVSWYQQTPGQGLQFLFEYFSETQRNKGNFPGRFSGRQFSNSRSEMNVSTLELGDSALYLCASSSETKQNTGELFFGEGSRLTVL.

This clonotype was seen ten or more times. This chain connects TRBV9 to TRBJ2-2; 7 bases are a match to TRBD2. The CDR3 has 14 amino acids. Germline CDR1 reads SGDLS; CDR2 reads YYNGEE. V shed 0 bases and J 4 bases; nucleotides not matched to a gene: 0. The CDR3 bases are TGTGCCAGCAGCGTAGGGGGGGGCACCGGGGAGCTGTTTTTT. Protein product: CASSVGGGTGELFF.

This clonotype showed up just a few times. It may be a read error: a sequence one base away is much more abundant. V and J are TRBV2 and TRBJ2-3; the match to TRBD2 covers 12 bases. CDR1 is SNHLY and CDR2 is FYNNEI in the germline V gene. J gave up 2 bases and V 6 bases, and 9 bases lay outside the gene matches. The CDR3 is 17 residues long. The CDR3 coding sequence is TGTGCCAGCAGCCCAAGACTAGCGGGGGACTCCACAGATACGCAGTATTTT. Translation: CASSPRLAGDSTDTQYF. The full variable domain, its missing parts supplied by reference TRBV2 and TRBJ2-3, is EPEVTQTPSHQVTQMGQEVILRCVPISNHLYFYWYRQILGQKVEFLVSFYNNEISEKSEIFDDQFSVERPDGSNFTLKIRSTKLEDSAMYFCASSPRLAGDSTDTQYFGPGTRLTVL.

This clonotype was observed a handful of times. V and J are TRBV9 and TRBJ1-2, with TRBD1 matching 8 bases. Germline CDR1 reads SGDLS; CDR2 reads YYNGEE. With V trimmed by 4 bases and J by 8 bases, 10 bases remained unmatched. The CDR3 has 14 amino acids. The CDR3 sequence is CASSSSGGAYGYTF. In nucleotides, the CDR3 is TGTGCCAGCAGCTCCTCAGGGGGCGCATACGGCTACACCTTC.

The chain carries TRBV5-1 and TRBJ1-1; TRBD1 matches 7 bases. The ends lost 4 bases at V and 1 base at J; junction bases unmatched: 7. The CDR3 covers 15 residues. CDR1 and CDR2 from the germline V gene are SGHRS and YFSETQ. CDR3 in amino acids: CASSRIRQGNTEAFF. For the CDR3, the DNA is TGCGCCAGCAGCCGAATTCGACAGGGGAACACTGAAGCTTTCTTT. Full variable domain (remainder filled in from reference TRBV5-1 and TRBJ1-1): KAGVTQTPRYLIKTRGQQVTLSCSPISGHRSVSWYQQTPGQGLQFLFEYFSETQRNKGNFPGRFSGRQFSNSRSEMNVSTLELGDSALYLCASSRIRQGNTEAFFGQGTRLTVV.

This clonotype was recorded at least ten times. This sequence joins TRBV20-1 and TRBJ1-2; D possibly corresponds to TRBD1 (6 bases). V was cut by 8 bases and J by 4 bases, with 17 bases left in between. This CDR3 contains 13 residues. The V gene's germline CDR1 is DFQATT and CDR2 SNEGSKA (reference sequence). The CDR3 region has the DNA TGCAGTCCGGACAGCGCCGACTTCTATGGCTACACCTTC. Translation: CSPDSADFYGYTF.

The V gene is TRBV7-9, the J gene TRBJ2-7; unclear D gene. Germline-derived CDR1 and CDR2 are SEHNR and FQNEAQ (reference sequence). The CDR3 is 13 residues long. The germline V and J ends were trimmed by 5 bases and 3 bases, with 11 bases remaining between them. The CDR3 is CASSNPSGYEQYF. The CDR3, as DNA: TGTGCCAGCAGCAATCCCAGTGGCTACGAGCAGTACTTC.

V gene TRBV12-3 or TRBV12-4 combines with J gene TRBJ1-2, with D perhaps TRBD1 (5 bases). The CDR3 length is 14 residues. Between the trimmed V and J ends, which lost 6 bases and 8 bases, there was a span of 19 bases. CDR3 in DNA: TGTGCCAGCAGCCCAGGGAGGGTAGTGGGGGGCTACACCTTC. This sequence encodes CASSPGRVVGGYTF.

This CDR3 reads CASSQDRHGGGPGTGELFF. Here the CDR3 DNA reads TGCGCCAGCAGCCAAGATCGTCATGGGGGAGGGCCGGGCACCGGGGAGCTGTTTTTT. The chain uses TRBV4-1 and TRBJ2-2; 7 nucleotides align to TRBD2. Per the germline V gene, CDR1 is MGHRA and CDR2 is YSYEKL. The CDR3 has 19 residues. Unmatched junction bases numbered 14, after V lost 0 bases and J lost 4 bases.

This clonotype has ten or more counts. The chain combines TRBV2 with TRBJ2-2; D is ambiguous. Trimming removed 6 bases from V and 3 bases from J, with 11 bases in between. This CDR3 spans 14 amino acids. In germline, CDR1 is SNHLY, CDR2 FYNNEI. The chain's CDR3 is CASRPGRDTGELFF. In DNA, the CDR3 is TGTGCCAGCAGACCAGGACGGGACACCGGGGAGCTGTTTTTT.

This clonotype was detected only a few times. CDR3 coding DNA: TGTGCCTGGAGTGTAGGGCAGGGGGGCCCCTATGGCTACACCTTC. Translation gives CAWSVGQGGPYGYTF. This chain links TRBV30 with TRBJ1-2; TRBD1 matches at 7 bases. The CDR3 totals 15 residues. After removal of 0 bases from V and 4 bases from J, the junction contained 8 bases not matched to a gene. The germline gives CDR1 GTSNPN, CDR2 SVGIG (reference sequence).